The present TCR beta chain was sequenced within a study of T cells in Graves' hyperthyroidism and ophthalmopathy. The overall study: Initial diagnosis, before any treatment, was when peripheral blood was collected. Study outcomes and limitations: Patients with ophthalmopathy were separated from those with stable hyperthyroidism by a 13 V-J model.

In its sample, this clonotype was seen many times. Its antigen is not known. Individuals with ophthalmopathy presented a Clinical Activity Score of at least 3, a NOSPECS grade of at least 4 and a duration under 3 months. Isolation of PBMCs was performed on approximately 10 ml fresh peripheral blood. With V trimmed by 8 bases and J by 4 bases, 7 bases remained unmatched. The CDR3 runs 14 residues. The TCR beta CDR3 regions underwent amplification using RNA transcripts as the source. The primer set for the first-round RT-PCR of the TCR CDR3 was HTBI. TCRdb re-derived calls from the multiplex PCR reads in MiXCR, one entry per CDR3 protein. The sample yields approximately 620,000 distinct CDR3 sequences, about a sixth seen once.

This chain links TRBV12-3 or TRBV12-4 with TRBJ2-3; 9 bases agree with TRBD1. The sequencing sample was made of blood. The TCR comes from a woman aged 40 to 49 with Graves' ophthalmopathy. For the CDR3, the DNA is TGTGCCAGCGCTGGGACAGGGTCTCCAGATACGCAGTATTTT. Its protein is CASAGTGSPDTQYF.